This T cell receptor beta chain was identified during a study of beta chain features in type 1 diabetes. Notes on the study in general: There were fewer insertions and more deletions at the VDJ junctions of type 1 diabetes patients. Healthy donors had naive, central memory and Treg TCRB repertoires that appeared less similar than those seen among patients.

The V end was cut by 7 bases, the J end by 1 base, with 16 bases between. Germline V lookup: CDR1 GTSNPN, CDR2 SVGIG (reference sequence). The CDR3 covers 14 residues. Investigators reverse transcribed all isolated RNA, so they sequenced expressed TCRB transcripts. TCRdb's copy holds only in-frame clones and misses some; the assay was immunoSEQ multiplex PCR. The sample includes around 350,000 clones, approximately 12% of them seen just once. Points on this clone: Its cognate antigen is unknown.

The chain employs TRBV30 and TRBJ2-5, with a possible D match to TRBD2 (7 bases). The source is a man aged 18 to 29 in good health. Sequencing was carried out using naive CD4+ T cells from blood. The CDR3 spells CASTAGAVQETQYF. CDR3 coding DNA: TGTGCCTCCACCGCGGGGGCAGTCCAAGAGACCCAGTACTTC.